This T cell receptor (beta chain) appears in the sequencing data of a study of T cells after somatic rescue of genetic block. The CDR3 loop spans 14 amino acids. V was clipped by 3 bases and J by 6 bases, with 14 bases between them. The germline CDR1 and CDR2 sequences are MNHNS and SASEGT. TCRdb's table, derived via immunoSEQ multiplex PCR, lists solely in-frame clones and lacks some. The sample holds around 50,000 clones, approximately 96% seen once. The rearrangement links TRBV6-1 to TRBJ1-2; possible D gene TRBD1, 5 bases. The clonotype was recovered from a child younger than two. The sample was peripheral blood mononuclear cells (PBMCs). CDR3 DNA sequence: TGTGCCAGCAGTGACTCCGGCAGGGCCCATGGCTACACCTTC. This translates into CASSDSGRAHGYTF.